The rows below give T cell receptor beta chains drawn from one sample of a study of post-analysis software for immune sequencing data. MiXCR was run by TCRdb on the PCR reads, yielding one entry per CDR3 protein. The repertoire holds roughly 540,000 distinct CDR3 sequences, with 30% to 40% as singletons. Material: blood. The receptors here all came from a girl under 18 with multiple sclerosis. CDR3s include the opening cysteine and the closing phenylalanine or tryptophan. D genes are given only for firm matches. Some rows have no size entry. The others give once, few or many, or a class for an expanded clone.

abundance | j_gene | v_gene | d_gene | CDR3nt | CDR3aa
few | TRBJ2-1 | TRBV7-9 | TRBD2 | TGTGCCAGCAGGCGAGCGGGGGCCGAGCAGTTCTTC | CASRRAGAEQFF
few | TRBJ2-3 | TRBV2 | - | TGTGCCGGGTCATCAATGACAGATACGCAGTATTTT | CAGSSMTDTQYF
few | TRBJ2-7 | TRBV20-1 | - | TGCAGTGCTAGAGATGTCCGGACGGTATCCTACGAGCAGTACTTC | CSARDVRTVSYEQYF
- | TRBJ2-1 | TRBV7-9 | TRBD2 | TGTGCCAGCAGCCCGACTAGCGGGGAATACAATGAGCAGTTCTTC | CASSPTSGEYNEQFF
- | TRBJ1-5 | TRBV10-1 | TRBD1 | TGCGCCAGCAGTGCTACAGGGGATCGGCAGCCCCAGCATTTT | CASSATGDRQPQHF
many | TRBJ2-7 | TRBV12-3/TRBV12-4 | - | TGTGCCAGCAGTTTGGAGGATTACGAGCAGTACTTC | CASSLEDYEQYF
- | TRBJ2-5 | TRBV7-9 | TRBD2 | TGTGCCAGCAGCTTATCTGGACTAGCGATGTACCAAGAGACCCAGTACTTC | CASSLSGLAMYQETQYF
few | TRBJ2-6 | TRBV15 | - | TGTGCCACCAGCCCCGGACAGCCTGGGGCCAACGTCCTGACTTTC | CATSPGQPGANVLTF
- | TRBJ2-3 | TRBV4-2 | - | TGTGCCAGCAGCCCCCAAGCCGTGGCAGATACGCAGTATTTT | CASSPQAVADTQYF
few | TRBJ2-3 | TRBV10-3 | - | TGTGCCATCAGTGAGTCGGGGGTATCAGATACGCAGTATTTT | CAISESGVSDTQYF
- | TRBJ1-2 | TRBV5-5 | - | TGTGCCAACAGCTTGACTCCAGGCCATGGCTACACCTTC | CANSLTPGHGYTF
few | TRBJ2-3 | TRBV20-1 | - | TGCAGTGCTGACCTAGCAGATACGCAGTATTTT | CSADLADTQYF
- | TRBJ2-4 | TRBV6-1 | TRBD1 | TGTGCCAGCACTGTTGACAGGGGGCTTGCCAAAAACATTCAGTACTTC | CASTVDRGLAKNIQYF
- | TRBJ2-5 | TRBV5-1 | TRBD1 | TGCGCCAGCAGCTTGTCGACAGGGGTGGATGAGACCCAGTACTTC | CASSLSTGVDETQYF
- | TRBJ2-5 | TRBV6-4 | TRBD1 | TGTGCCAGCGCACCCTCCTTCGACAGGGGACGGGAGACCCAGTACTTC | CASAPSFDRGRETQYF
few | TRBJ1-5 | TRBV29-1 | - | TGCAGCGTTGGACGATCTCAGCAAGTACCGAATCAGCCCCAGCATTTT | CSVGRSQQVPNQPQHF
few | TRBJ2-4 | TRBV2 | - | TGTGCCAGCAGTGTACAACGGGACGCCAAAAACATTCAGTACTTC | CASSVQRDAKNIQYF
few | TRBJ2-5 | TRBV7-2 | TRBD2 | TGTGCCAGCAGCGCAACCGGGACTAGTCCAGAGACCCAGTACTTC | CASSATGTSPETQYF
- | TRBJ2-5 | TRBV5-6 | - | TGTGCCAGCACCCTTCGGCAAGAGTTGGCCCAGTACTTC | CASTLRQELAQYF
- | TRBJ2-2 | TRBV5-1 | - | TGCGCCAGCGGTGACACGGCTGGGGACGGGGAGCTGTTTTTT | CASGDTAGDGELFF
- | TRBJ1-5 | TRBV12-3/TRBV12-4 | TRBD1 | TGTGCCAGCAGTTATACAGGGGTTCAGCCCCAGCATTTT | CASSYTGVQPQHF
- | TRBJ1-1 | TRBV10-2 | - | TGCGCCAGCAGTTCTTGGGGGTTGGCCACTGAAGCTTTCTTT | CASSSWGLATEAFF
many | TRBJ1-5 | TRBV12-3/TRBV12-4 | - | TGTGCCAGCTCGGGGTTCCGCAATCAGCCCCAGCATTTT | CASSGFRNQPQHF
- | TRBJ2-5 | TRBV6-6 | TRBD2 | TGTGCCAGCAGTTCTACTAGCGGGGGGTTCCAAGAGACCCAGTACTTC | CASSSTSGGFQETQYF
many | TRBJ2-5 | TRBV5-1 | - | TGTGCCAGCAGCTTGGTGGCAGAAGAGACCCAGTACTTC | CASSLVAEETQYF
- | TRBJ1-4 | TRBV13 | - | TGTGCCAGCAGCCCCGCCGGGGCAGGTTCAATGGAAAAACTGTTTTTT | CASSPAGAGSMEKLFF
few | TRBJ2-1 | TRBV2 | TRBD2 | TGTGCCAGCATGCTGGGACTAGGTGGGGAGCAGTTCTTC | CASMLGLGGEQFF